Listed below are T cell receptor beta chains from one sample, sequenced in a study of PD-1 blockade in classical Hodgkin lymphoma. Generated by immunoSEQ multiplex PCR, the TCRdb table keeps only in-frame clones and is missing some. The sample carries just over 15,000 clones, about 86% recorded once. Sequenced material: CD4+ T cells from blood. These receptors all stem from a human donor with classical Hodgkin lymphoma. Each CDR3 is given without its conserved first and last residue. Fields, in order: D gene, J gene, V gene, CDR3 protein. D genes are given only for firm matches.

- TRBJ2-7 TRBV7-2 ASSLGIGGTYEQY
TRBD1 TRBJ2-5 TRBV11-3 ASSPTRTGTQY
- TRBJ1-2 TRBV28 ASSRTVNYGYT
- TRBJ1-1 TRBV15 ATSGGDGNTEAF
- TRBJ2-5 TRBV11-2 ASSLDSGHAETQY
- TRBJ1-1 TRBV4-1 ASSPRLRDTEAF
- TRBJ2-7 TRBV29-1 SVPGASSYEQY
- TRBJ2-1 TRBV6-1 ASSELVNEQF
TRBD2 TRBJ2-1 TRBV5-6 ASSLLAGVLYNEQF
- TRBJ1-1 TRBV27 ASRGLGRTEAF
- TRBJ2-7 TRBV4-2 ASSQGLSYEQY
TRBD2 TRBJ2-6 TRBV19 ASSMGLAGAGANVLT
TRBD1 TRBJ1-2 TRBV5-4 ASSWETGGAYYGYT
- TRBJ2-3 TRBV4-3 ASSQGGQGFYSTDTQY
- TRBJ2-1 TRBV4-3 ASSQDRPGGGEQF
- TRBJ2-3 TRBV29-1 SVEGGSTDTQY
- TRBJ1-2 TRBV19 ASIGRDGIGQTYGYT
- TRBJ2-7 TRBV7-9 ASSPAGTPYEQY
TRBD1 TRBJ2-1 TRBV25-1 ASSHAGTGRYNEQF
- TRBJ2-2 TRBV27 ASSFSRRGPGGELF
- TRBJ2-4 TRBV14 ASSQVLDPAAKNIQY
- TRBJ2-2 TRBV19 ASSIRMNTGELF
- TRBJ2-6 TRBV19 ASSSLMGVSSGANVLT
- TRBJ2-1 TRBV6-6 ASSYSQVYNEQF
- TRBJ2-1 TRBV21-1 ASSITRFVSYNEQF
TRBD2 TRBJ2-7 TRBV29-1 SVLPNAAGRASYEQY
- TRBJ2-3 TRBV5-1 ASSSGSTDTQY
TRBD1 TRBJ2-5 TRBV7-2 ASSLGQGWGETQY
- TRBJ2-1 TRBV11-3 ASSLGSSLVSNEQF
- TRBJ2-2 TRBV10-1 ASMGEGELF
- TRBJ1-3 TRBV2 AIYATRNTIY
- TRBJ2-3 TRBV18 ASSANNRAGSTDTQY
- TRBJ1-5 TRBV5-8 ASSSGLLSNQPQH
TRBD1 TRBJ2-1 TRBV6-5 ASSYRGQNYNEQF
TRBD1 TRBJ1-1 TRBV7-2 ASSSTDRENTEAF
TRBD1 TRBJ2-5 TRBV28 ASSLAGTGQQETQY
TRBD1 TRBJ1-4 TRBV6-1 ASRDHRGRNEKLF
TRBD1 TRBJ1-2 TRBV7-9 ASSLAGGQYTSYGYT
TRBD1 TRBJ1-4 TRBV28 ASRETGRVGKLF
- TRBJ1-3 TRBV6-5 ASSYRYGNTIY
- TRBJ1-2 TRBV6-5 ATRTGSTNYGYT
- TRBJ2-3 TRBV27 ASSLTGRWDTQY
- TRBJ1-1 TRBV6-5 ASSLRGNTEAF
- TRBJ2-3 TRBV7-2 ASSLDFAVADTQY
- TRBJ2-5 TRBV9 ASSVGQGPNGETQY
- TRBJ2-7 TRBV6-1 ASSVRVALSEQY
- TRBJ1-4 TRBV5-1 ASSLGGQGSEKLF
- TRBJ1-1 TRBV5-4 ASSSLSRPNTEAF
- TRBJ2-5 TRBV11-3 ASSHGTTGTQY
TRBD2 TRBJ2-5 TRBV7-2 ASSSQPGLAGPKETQY